Sequencing of this TCR beta chain was carried out in a study of blood T cell repertoires in COVID-19. Across the whole study: Material from acute and convalescent COVID-19 was sourced from the United States, Italy and Spain.

CDR3 length: 14 amino acids. V lost 7 bases and J lost 4; bases outside the gene matches: 5. Germline V gene data show CDR1 as SNHLY and CDR2 as FYNNEI. Original analysis: From reference gene primer amplification, estimates of nucleated cell counts were derived. Measured with immunoSEQ multiplex PCR; TCRdb has only the in-frame clones, and not every one. V, J and clone size are those of that table, while D and trimming were read from the DNA. The data contain fewer than 250,000 clones, roughly 82% of them seen just once; the ten biggest clones take up about 4.8%. This TCR was sampled from a woman aged 65 to 85 with acute or convalescent COVID-19. Sequencing used peripheral blood. This chain links TRBV2 with TRBJ1-1; 11 nucleotides match TRBD1. The CDR3 nucleotides read TGTGCCAGCATCCGGACAGGGGGCATCACTGAAGCTTTCTTT. Protein sequence: CASIRTGGITEAFF.